What follows are 18 T cell receptor beta chains derived from one specimen sequenced in a study of cytomegalovirus exposure and HLA in healthy donors. The PCR contained 60 Vbeta and 13 Jbeta primers. Generated by immunoSEQ multiplex PCR, the TCRdb table keeps only in-frame clones and is missing some. This sample's table has around 160,000 clones. The source material was PBMCs. The source is a woman aged 45-65 years in good health and CMV-seronegative.

The chain links TRBV9 to TRBJ2-7, with TRBD2 matching over 7 bases. The CDR3 runs 12 residues. Per germline, CDR1 SGDLS and CDR2 YYNGEE. Trimming at V came to 0 bases and at J to 7 bases, leaving 1 base not matched to a gene. This CDR3 is CASSVGGGEQYF. The CDR3 coding sequence is TGTGCCAGCAGCGTAGGGGGAGGGGAGCAGTACTTC.

CDR3 residues: CASSSEGGRSYEQYF. The CDR3 nucleotides are TGTGCCAGCAGCTCCGAGGGAGGGAGATCATACGAGCAGTACTTC. The chain has TRBV5-6 and TRBJ2-7; 7 nucleotides line up with TRBD2. The junction had 10 bases not matched to a gene; V was cut back by 3 bases and J by 4 bases. CDR1 and CDR2 (germline): SGHDT, YYEEEE. The length of the CDR3 is 15 residues.

The gene calls are TRBV9 and TRBJ2-7; TRBD1 agrees at 10 bases. Germline V gene sequence: CDR1 SGDLS, CDR2 YYNGEE. The CDR3 covers 15 residues. Germline trimming cut 4 bases from V and 0 bases from J; bases unmatched to any gene: 4. In nucleotides, the CDR3 is TGTGCCAGCAGCCGGACAGGGGGAAGCTCCTACGAGCAGTACTTC. It codes for CASSRTGGSSYEQYF.

This sequence joins TRBV11-3 and TRBJ2-7, with 11 bases aligning to TRBD1. V dropped 2 bases and J dropped 4; count of bases not matched to a gene: 4. The CDR3 totals 15 residues. CDR1 is SGHNT and CDR2 is YENEEA in the germline V gene. Here the CDR3 reads CASSLLGTGGYEQYF. The CDR3 DNA is TGTGCCAGCAGCTTATTAGGGACAGGGGGTTACGAGCAGTACTTC.

The gene calls are TRBV7-2 and TRBJ2-5; 10 bases are shared with TRBD2. CDR1 is SGHTA and CDR2 is FQGNSA in the germline V gene. The CDR3 runs to 16 residues. The trim removed 3 bases at V and 2 bases at J, leaving 6 bases unmatched. The CDR3 protein is CASSFGLAEIQETQYF. Written as DNA, the CDR3 is TGTGCCAGCAGCTTCGGACTAGCGGAGATACAAGAGACCCAGTACTTC. Full variable domain (missing parts from reference TRBV7-2 and TRBJ2-5): GAGVSQSPSNKVTEKGKDVELRCDPISGHTALYWYRQSLGQGLEFLIYFQGNSAPDKSGLPSDRFSAERTGGSVSTLTIQRTQQEDSAVYLCASSFGLAEIQETQYFGPGTRLLVL.

The chain couples TRBV28 to TRBJ2-7, with TRBD2 matching 12 bases. Germline CDR1 is MDHEN and CDR2 is SYDVKM. The CDR3 length is 17 residues. V shed 4 bases and J 2 bases; nucleotides not matched to a gene: 9. The CDR3 is CASSSRGWTSGTYEQYF. The CDR3 coding sequence is TGTGCCAGCAGTTCAAGAGGCTGGACTAGCGGGACCTACGAGCAGTACTTC.

The chain's CDR3 is CASSLAVRDGTEAFF. The CDR3 coding sequence is TGCGCCAGCAGCTTGGCGGTCAGGGATGGCACTGAAGCTTTCTTT. The chain employs TRBV5-1 and TRBJ1-1; D might be TRBD1 (5 bases). Germline CDR1 and CDR2: SGHRS and YFSETQ. Trimming shortened V by 0 bases and J by 4 bases, and 13 bases separated the two germline ends. The CDR3 spans 15 residues.

The chain carries TRBV6-1 and TRBJ2-5; maybe TRBD2 (6 bases). The CDR3 sequence is 14 residues long. The germline V gene encodes CDR1 MNHNS and CDR2 SASEGT. The V and J ends lost 5 bases and 6 bases respectively, with 16 bases between them. CDR3 in amino acids: CASSPTRGLQTQYF. Here the CDR3 DNA reads TGTGCCAGCAGTCCGACCCGGGGGTTGCAGACCCAGTACTTC.

The chain joins TRBV6-5 to TRBJ2-2, with TRBD1 identical over 7 bases. Trimming took 6 bases from V and 4 from J; bases not matched to a gene: 2. Germline-derived CDR1 and CDR2 are MNHEY and SVGAGI. The CDR3 is 13 residues long. This chain's CDR3 is CASSRDSTGELFF. The CDR3 DNA is TGTGCCAGCAGCCGGGACAGCACCGGGGAGCTGTTTTTT.

The chain combines TRBV6-1 with TRBJ1-4; D is perhaps TRBD1 (5 bases). The CDR3 is 17 amino acids. Germline lookup yields CDR1 MNHNS and CDR2 SASEGT. Trimming cost V 4 bases and J 2 bases, with 17 bases left between them. CDR3 sequence reads: CASSGTRVQHTNEKLFF. The CDR3 region has the DNA TGTGCCAGCAGTGGGACACGAGTTCAGCATACTAATGAAAAACTGTTTTTT.

The rearrangement joins TRBV5-6 to TRBJ2-5; 12 bases match TRBD2. CDR1 and CDR2 from the germline V gene are SGHDT and YYEEEE. The CDR3 consists of 15 residues. V trimming: 3 bases; J trimming: 3 bases; junction bases outside the gene matches: 3. CDR3 in amino acids: CASSSRTSGEETQYF. The DNA of the CDR3 is TGTGCCAGCAGCTCCCGGACTAGCGGGGAAGAGACCCAGTACTTC.

The V and J genes are TRBV5-1 and TRBJ2-7, with 10 bases lining up with TRBD1. Unmatched junction bases numbered 9, after V lost 0 bases and J lost 6 bases. The CDR3 length is 16 residues. CDR1 SGHRS and CDR2 YFSETQ come from the germline V gene. The CDR3 region has the DNA TGCGCCAGCAGCTTGGGGTCGGACAGGGGGTTGGTCGAGCAGTACTTC. Translating it yields CASSLGSDRGLVEQYF.

The gene calls are TRBV4-1 and TRBJ2-4; 12 positions agree with TRBD2. V lost 0 bases, J lost 3 bases, and 9 bases stayed unmatched. Germline V gene lookup returns CDR1 MGHRA and CDR2 YSYEKL. CDR3 length: 19 residues. CDR3 sequence reads: CASSQDLLAGGFGKNIQYF. The CDR3 bases are TGCGCCAGCAGCCAAGATCTACTAGCGGGGGGCTTCGGCAAAAACATTCAGTACTTC.

The chain combines TRBV28 with TRBJ2-5; D not resolved. Germline V gene data show CDR1 as MDHEN and CDR2 as SYDVKM. The CDR3 totals 12 residues. Trimming shortened V by 4 bases and J by 1 base, and 4 bases separated the two germline ends. The CDR3 sequence is CASSSFQETQYF. The CDR3 nucleotides read TGTGCCAGCAGTTCTTTCCAAGAGACCCAGTACTTC.

The V and J genes are TRBV27 and TRBJ1-5; D remains ambiguous. Per the germline V gene, CDR1 is MNHEY and CDR2 is SMNVEV (reference sequence). This CDR3 contains 14 residues. Deletions cut 2 bases from V and 3 bases from J, with 8 bases between. This chain's CDR3 is CASSLRQANQPQHF. The CDR3 DNA follows: TGTGCCAGCAGTTTAAGGCAGGCCAATCAGCCCCAGCATTTT.

The rearrangement links TRBV11-3 to TRBJ2-5; possibly TRBD2 for D (6 bases). Germline CDR1 SGHNT, CDR2 YENEEA. This CDR3 region has 16 residues. Trimming took off 1 base at V and 0 bases at J, with 12 bases between the two ends. The CDR3 sequence: CASSLGGTPNQETQYF. In DNA form, the CDR3 reads TGTGCCAGCAGCTTAGGAGGGACTCCGAACCAAGAGACCCAGTACTTC.

This chain's CDR3 is CASSFRQGDSNQPQHF. As DNA, the CDR3 is TGTGCCAGCAGCTTCAGACAGGGTGATAGCAATCAGCCCCAGCATTTT. The chain joins TRBV7-2 to TRBJ1-5; the match to TRBD1 covers 7 bases. Germline lookup yields CDR1 SGHTA and CDR2 FQGNSA. Trimming removed 3 bases from V and 0 bases from J; junction bases left unmatched: 5. The CDR3 covers 16 residues.

V usage is TRBV19 and J usage is TRBJ1-2; D is uncertain. From germline, CDR1 is LNHDA and CDR2 SQIVND (reference sequence). V shed 3 bases and J shed 6 bases, with 14 bases lying between them. The CDR3 has 14 residues. The CDR3 sequence is CASSMVPQTDGYTF. The CDR3 region has the DNA TGTGCCAGTAGTATGGTTCCCCAAACTGATGGCTACACCTTC. Variable domain in full (rest from reference TRBV19 and TRBJ1-2): DGGITQSPKYLFRKEGQNVTLSCEQNLNHDAMYWYRQDPGQGLRLIYYSQIVNDFQKGDIAEGYSVSREKKESFPLTVTSAQKNPTAFYLCASSMVPQTDGYTFGSGTRLTVV.